A selection of T cell receptor beta chains follows, all from one sample in a study of T cell responses to AZD1222 COVID-19 vaccine. The data were produced by immunoSEQ multiplex PCR, yet TCRdb's version contains in-frame clones alone and is incomplete. The data contain 100,000 to 150,000 clones, more than 70% of them singletons. The specimen comprised peripheral blood, sampled 28 days after the second AZD1222 dose. The source is an adult who received the AZD1222 COVID-19 vaccine. CDR3s include the opening cysteine and the closing phenylalanine or tryptophan. The D gene is left open where the match is weak. A row's size may be missing; if present it is once, few, many or a size class.

v_gene,d_gene,j_gene,abundance,CDR3aa,CDR3nt
TRBV9,TRBD1,TRBJ2-5,-,CASSAGQGHQETQYF,TGTGCCAGCAGCGCTGGACAGGGCCACCAAGAGACCCAGTACTTC
TRBV29-1,-,TRBJ1-6,-,CSVGFSDNSPLHF,TGCAGCGTTGGATTCTCTGATAATTCACCCCTCCACTTT
TRBV28,-,TRBJ1-5,-,CASSKPTGMNQPQHF,TGTGCCAGCAGTAAACCGACGGGGATGAATCAGCCCCAGCATTTT
TRBV7-3,-,TRBJ2-3,-,CASTDIRGLGDTQYF,TGTGCCAGCACCGATATTCGGGGTTTGGGAGATACGCAGTATTTT
TRBV11-2,-,TRBJ2-5,-,CASSLGGDSKETQYF,TGTGCCAGCAGCTTAGGCGGGGACTCCAAAGAGACCCAGTACTTC
TRBV5-1,TRBD2,TRBJ2-5,once,CASTPGGTNQETQYF,TGCGCCAGCACCCCGGGGGGGACAAACCAAGAGACCCAGTACTTC
TRBV18,-,TRBJ1-1,-,CASSSAPGGTEAFF,TGTGCCAGCTCATCAGCCCCCGGAGGAACTGAAGCTTTCTTT
TRBV10-3,TRBD1,TRBJ1-5,-,CATQSSTGVNQPQHF,TGTGCCACCCAATCGTCTACAGGGGTCAATCAGCCCCAGCATTTT
TRBV20-1,-,TRBJ1-5,-,CSASKQGDQPQHF,TGCAGTGCTAGTAAACAGGGTGATCAGCCCCAGCATTTT
TRBV7-9,TRBD1,TRBJ2-3,few,CASSFPGGAYTQYF,TGTGCCAGCAGCTTCCCAGGGGGCGCATATACGCAGTATTTT
TRBV6-2/TRBV6-3,TRBD2,TRBJ2-2,-,CASSYETSGSGELFF,TGTGCCAGCAGTTACGAGACTAGCGGTTCCGGGGAGCTGTTTTTT
TRBV7-9,-,TRBJ1-2,-,CASSFAVAGFYGYTF,TGTGCCAGCAGCTTCGCCGTGGCAGGGTTCTATGGCTACACCTTC
TRBV28,-,TRBJ2-5,-,CASRTQGRGETQYF,TGTGCCAGCAGGACACAGGGGCGGGGGGAGACCCAGTACTTC
TRBV7-8,-,TRBJ2-1,-,CASSQVDGTPNEQFF,TGTGCCAGCAGCCAAGTAGACGGGACACCGAATGAGCAGTTCTTC
TRBV11-2,-,TRBJ2-3,once,CASSSLIRDITQYF,TGTGCCAGCAGCTCTCTAATAAGAGATATCACGCAGTATTTT
TRBV3-1/TRBV3-2,-,TRBJ2-5,-,CASSQDGGETQYF,TGTGCCAGCAGCCAAGACGGGGGCGAGACCCAGTACTTC
TRBV6-5,TRBD2,TRBJ2-1,once,CASRLAGVWEQFF,TGTGCCAGCAGACTAGCGGGGGTGTGGGAGCAGTTCTTC
TRBV27,TRBD2,TRBJ2-1,-,CASSFAGGDWGNEQFF,TGTGCCAGCAGTTTTGCGGGGGGGGATTGGGGGAATGAGCAGTTCTTC
TRBV30,TRBD1,TRBJ1-1,-,CAWTLTGGGTEAFF,TGTGCCTGGACCCTGACAGGGGGCGGCACTGAAGCTTTCTTT
TRBV25-1,-,TRBJ1-1,-,CASSEDLGDRAFF,TGTGCCAGCAGTGAAGACTTAGGGGACCGGGCTTTCTTT
TRBV29-1,-,TRBJ2-7,-,CSGGLGGTYEQYF,TGCAGCGGTGGTCTAGGCGGAACCTACGAGCAGTACTTC
TRBV24-1,-,TRBJ1-5,-,CATSAGALHSNQPQHF,TGTGCCACCAGTGCGGGCGCCTTACATAGCAATCAGCCCCAGCATTTT
TRBV29-1,TRBD2,TRBJ2-2,-,CSVEDSSGDNTGELFF,TGCAGCGTTGAAGACTCTAGCGGGGATAACACCGGGGAGCTGTTTTTT
TRBV5-6,-,TRBJ2-7,-,CASSTLNRAHYEQYF,TGTGCCAGCAGCACCCTAAACAGGGCCCACTACGAGCAGTACTTC
TRBV10-3,-,TRBJ2-7,-,CAISAGTVYEQYF,TGTGCCATCAGCGCCGGGACCGTTTACGAGCAGTACTTC
TRBV30,-,TRBJ1-3,once,CAQEPGRGSSGNTIYF,TGTGCCCAGGAACCTGGAAGGGGATCATCCGGAAACACCATATATTTT
TRBV27,-,TRBJ1-4,once,CAISTEKLFF,TGTGCCATTTCTACGGAGAAACTGTTTTTT
TRBV6-5,-,TRBJ2-3,-,CASSSPADTQYF,TGTGCCAGCAGCTCCCCAGCAGATACGCAGTATTTT
TRBV5-4,-,TRBJ2-3,-,CASSLGDVKYTDTQYF,TGTGCCAGCAGCTTGGGAGACGTCAAATACACAGATACGCAGTATTTT
TRBV2,-,TRBJ1-1,-,CASSTGAPGNTEAFF,TGTGCCAGCAGCACCGGGGCTCCAGGGAACACTGAAGCTTTCTTT
TRBV28,-,TRBJ2-3,-,CASSSLDLTTDTQYF,TGTGCCAGCAGTTCTCTAGATCTGACCACAGATACGCAGTATTTT
TRBV28,-,TRBJ1-6,-,CASSLLGGSYNSPLHF,TGTGCCAGCAGTTTATTGGGCGGCTCCTATAATTCACCCCTCCACTTT
TRBV18,TRBD1,TRBJ2-5,-,CASSGAGGSQETQYF,TGTGCCAGCTCAGGGGCAGGGGGATCCCAAGAGACCCAGTACTTC
TRBV3-1/TRBV3-2,-,TRBJ1-4,-,CASSQESRGQKKLFF,TGTGCCAGCAGCCAAGAAAGTCGAGGACAAAAAAAACTGTTTTTT
TRBV7-3,-,TRBJ1-6,-,CASSLGGEGNSPLHF,TGTGCCAGCAGCTTAGGCGGGGAGGGTAATTCACCCCTCCACTTT
TRBV10-1,-,TRBJ1-1,-,CASSTRVTEAFF,TGCGCCAGCAGTACTAGGGTCACTGAAGCTTTCTTT
TRBV21-1,-,TRBJ2-7,-,CASSASGRISYEQYF,TGTGCCAGCAGCGCCTCAGGGCGCATCTCCTACGAGCAGTACTTC
TRBV10-1,TRBD1,TRBJ1-5,medium-sized,CASSAAGGTGNQPQHF,TGCGCCAGCAGTGCCGCAGGGGGGACAGGGAATCAGCCCCAGCATTTT
TRBV25-1,-,TRBJ2-5,-,CASSERYPGEYQETQYF,TGTGCCAGCAGTGAAAGGTACCCAGGAGAGTACCAAGAGACCCAGTACTTC
TRBV7-2,-,TRBJ2-7,-,CASSPQNGDNEQYF,TGTGCCAGCAGCCCCCAGAACGGGGATAACGAGCAGTACTTC
TRBV15,TRBD1,TRBJ1-4,-,CATSREGGITNEKLFF,TGTGCCACCAGCAGAGAAGGGGGCATAACTAATGAAAAACTGTTTTTT
TRBV7-2,TRBD1,TRBJ2-7,-,CASSLGRVRGQGGYEQYF,TGTGCCAGCAGCTTAGGGAGGGTCCGGGGACAGGGTGGCTACGAGCAGTACTTC
TRBV12-5,-,TRBJ2-3,-,CASGTGSGTSTDTQYF,TGTGCTAGTGGAACCGGTTCTGGGACTAGCACAGATACGCAGTATTTT
TRBV30,-,TRBJ1-1,-,CAWSVYQNTEAFF,TGTGCCTGGAGTGTATACCAGAACACTGAAGCTTTCTTT
TRBV29-1,TRBD2,TRBJ2-3,few,CSVRGDASTDTQYF,TGCAGCGTTCGGGGGGACGCTAGCACAGATACGCAGTATTTT
TRBV29-1,-,TRBJ2-3,-,CSVVSLRAGTQYF,TGCAGCGTTGTCTCACTGAGGGCCGGTACGCAGTATTTT
TRBV4-1,TRBD1,TRBJ2-3,-,CASRNWDRAADTQYF,TGCGCCAGCAGAAACTGGGACAGGGCGGCAGATACGCAGTATTTT
TRBV4-3,TRBD1,TRBJ2-1,-,CASSLRQGRAGEQFF,TGCGCCAGCAGCCTACGACAGGGAAGGGCAGGTGAGCAGTTCTTC
TRBV4-2,TRBD2,TRBJ2-5,-,CASSQGLAGATAQYF,TGTGCCAGCAGCCAAGGGTTAGCGGGGGCCACGGCCCAGTACTTC
TRBV6-2/TRBV6-3,-,TRBJ2-1,-,CASSYSNRGEQFF,TGTGCCAGCAGTTACTCGAATCGAGGGGAGCAGTTCTTC
TRBV19,-,TRBJ2-7,few,CASSSLGRGDEQYF,TGTGCCAGTAGTTCCCTAGGGCGGGGTGACGAGCAGTACTTC
TRBV4-3,-,TRBJ1-5,-,CASSLSVGRPDQPQHF,TGCGCCAGCAGCCTAAGCGTAGGCAGGCCAGATCAGCCCCAGCATTTT
TRBV12-3/TRBV12-4,-,TRBJ1-3,-,CAGRPSSGNTIYF,TGTGCCGGGAGACCTAGCTCTGGAAACACCATATATTTT
TRBV27,TRBD1,TRBJ1-2,once,CASSLLQGAGYGYTF,TGTGCCAGCAGTTTATTGCAGGGGGCGGGCTATGGCTACACCTTC
TRBV18,-,TRBJ2-7,-,CASSPLREHEQYF,TGTGCCAGCTCACCCTTAAGGGAACACGAGCAGTACTTC
TRBV5-8,-,TRBJ1-5,-,CASSLTGYQPQHF,TGTGCCAGCAGCTTGACAGGGTATCAGCCCCAGCATTTT
TRBV30,-,TRBJ1-3,-,CAWTPLGGAGNTIYF,TGTGCCTGGACCCCACTAGGGGGAGCTGGAAACACCATATATTTT
TRBV5-5,-,TRBJ1-3,-,CASSSSMSTGNTIYF,TGTGCCAGCAGCTCCTCAATGTCTACAGGAAACACCATATATTTT
TRBV4-1,-,TRBJ2-3,-,CASSQDIAGGTDTQYF,TGCGCCAGCAGCCAAGATATCGCAGGGGGCACAGATACGCAGTATTTT